This T cell receptor (beta chain) derives from a study of read filtering for tumor transcriptome and immune sequencing. This clonotype was observed many times. CDR1 is SQVTM, CDR2 ANQGSEA, per germline. The CDR3 has 14 residues. Trimming stripped 7 bases from V and 3 bases from J, with 16 bases between. The library was built from around 0.4 ug RNA with molecular barcoded adaptors for alpha/delta and beta/gamma chains. TCRdb ran MiXCR on the reads and lists one entry per CDR3 protein. The sample holds some 39,000 distinct CDR3 sequences, around 15% seen once. This chain joins TRBV29-1 and TRBJ2-1; no reliable D call. The source material was a population of CD138-negative cells sorted from bone marrow. This TCR was sampled from a donor over 35 with multiple myeloma. The CDR3 bases are TGCAGCGCACTCCTACCGGGCCACTACAATGAGCAGTTCTTC. This translates into CSALLPGHYNEQFF.